Here is one TCR beta chain with its context. These data are taken from a study of blood T cell repertoires in COVID-19. The CDR3 sequence is 15 residues long. V dropped 4 bases and J dropped 2; count of bases not matched to a gene: 4. Germline V lookup: CDR1 SGHAT, CDR2 FQNNGV. Data came from immunoSEQ multiplex PCR; TCRdb stores just in-frame clones and leaves some out. The table shows 200,000 to 250,000 clones, with around 86% occurring only once. Sequencing used PBMCs or T cells enriched from blood (not recorded which). This receptor was identified in a woman aged 45-65 years with acute COVID-19. The chain uses TRBV11-2 and TRBJ1-2, with 10 bases lining up with TRBD1. The CDR3 loop is CASSSRQGANYGYTF. The CDR3 region has the DNA TGTGCCAGCAGCTCCAGACAGGGGGCCAACTATGGCTACACCTTC.